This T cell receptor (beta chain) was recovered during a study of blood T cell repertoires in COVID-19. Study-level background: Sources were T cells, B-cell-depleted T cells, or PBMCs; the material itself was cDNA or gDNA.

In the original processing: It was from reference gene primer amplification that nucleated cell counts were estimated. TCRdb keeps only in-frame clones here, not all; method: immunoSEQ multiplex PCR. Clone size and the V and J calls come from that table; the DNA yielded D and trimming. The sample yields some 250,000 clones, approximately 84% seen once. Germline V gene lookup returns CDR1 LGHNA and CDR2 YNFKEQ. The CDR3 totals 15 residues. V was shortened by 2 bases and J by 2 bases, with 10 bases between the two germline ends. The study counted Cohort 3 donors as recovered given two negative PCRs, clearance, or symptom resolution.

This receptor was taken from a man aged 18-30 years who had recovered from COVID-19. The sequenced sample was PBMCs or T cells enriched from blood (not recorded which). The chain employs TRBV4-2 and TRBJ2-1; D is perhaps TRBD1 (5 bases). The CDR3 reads CASSQNRQAYNEQFF. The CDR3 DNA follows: TGTGCCAGCAGCCAAAACAGGCAGGCCTACAATGAGCAGTTCTTC.